One T cell receptor beta chain is described in this entry. What it binds is not known. The PCR made use of 60 Vbeta and 13 Jbeta primers. The data were produced by immunoSEQ multiplex PCR, yet TCRdb's version contains in-frame clones alone and is incomplete. Of 65,000 to 95,000 clones in the sample, around 80% are singletons; the top ten hold roughly an eighth. This entry comes from a study of cytomegalovirus exposure and HLA in healthy donors. General study results and limits: In vitro experiments confirmed that a few CMV-associated chains were specific for CMV antigens. A later analysis linked a missense variant in DCLRE1C to the trimming of TCR beta V and J genes.

This TCR was recovered from a human donor in good health. Sequenced material: PBMCs.

The CDR3 loop is CASSLESITEAFF. In nucleotides, the CDR3 is TGTGCCAGCAGCCTAGAGTCGATTACTGAAGCTTTCTTT. The chain uses TRBV6-5 and TRBJ1-1; D ambiguous. CDR1 MNHEY and CDR2 SVGAGI come from the germline V gene. This CDR3 comprises 13 residues. The V end lost 6 bases, the J end lost 5 bases, and 13 bases lay between the germline ends.